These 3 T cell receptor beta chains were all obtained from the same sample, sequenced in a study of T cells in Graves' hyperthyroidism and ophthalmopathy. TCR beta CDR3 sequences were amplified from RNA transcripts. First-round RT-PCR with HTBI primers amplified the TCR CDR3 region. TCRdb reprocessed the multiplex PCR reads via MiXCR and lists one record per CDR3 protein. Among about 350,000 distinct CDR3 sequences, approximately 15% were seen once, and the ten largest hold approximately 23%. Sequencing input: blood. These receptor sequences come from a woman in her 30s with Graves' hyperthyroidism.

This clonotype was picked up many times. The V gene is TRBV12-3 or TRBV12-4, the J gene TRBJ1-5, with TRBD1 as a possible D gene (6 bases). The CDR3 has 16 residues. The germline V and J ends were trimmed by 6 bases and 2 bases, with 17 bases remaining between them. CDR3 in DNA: TGTGCCAGCAGCCGTAGGACTCAGGGGCGCAATCAGCCCCAGCATTTT. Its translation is CASSRRTQGRNQPQHF.

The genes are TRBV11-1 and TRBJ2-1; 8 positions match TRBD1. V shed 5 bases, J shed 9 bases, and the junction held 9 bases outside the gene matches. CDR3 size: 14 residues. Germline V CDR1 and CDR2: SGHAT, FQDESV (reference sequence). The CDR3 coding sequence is TGTGCCAGCAGCGAATTACCAGGGGGCACTGAGCAGTTCTTC. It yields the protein CASSELPGGTEQFF.

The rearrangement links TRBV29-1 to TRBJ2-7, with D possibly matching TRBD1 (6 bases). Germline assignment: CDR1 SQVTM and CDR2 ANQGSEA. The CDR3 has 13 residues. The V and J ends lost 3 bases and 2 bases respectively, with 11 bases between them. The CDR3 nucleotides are TGCAGCGTTGACATCAGGGGAGCCTACGAGCAGTACTTC. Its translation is CSVDIRGAYEQYF.